A single sample gave rise to the 24 T cell receptor beta chains below, sequenced in a study of T cell responses to AZD1222 COVID-19 vaccine. TCRdb keeps only in-frame clones here, not all; method: immunoSEQ multiplex PCR. Found here are over 95,000 clones, around nine tenths of them singletons; the top ten hold about 17%. The starting material was peripheral blood, obtained 28 days after the second AZD1222 dose. These receptors were obtained from an adult who received the AZD1222 COVID-19 vaccine.

The table lists this clone with a count of one. This rearrangement joins TRBV7-8 to TRBJ2-5; the D is unclear. CDR1 is SGHVS, CDR2 FQNEAQ, per germline. Trimming removed 5 bases at V and 5 bases at J, with 9 bases between. This CDR3 spans 12 amino acids. CDR3 bases: TGTGCCAGCAGCCGTGGCCGGGAGACCCAGTACTTC. Its translation is CASSRGRETQYF.

V usage is TRBV7-6 and J usage is TRBJ2-1; 11 bases align to TRBD2. The CDR3 contains 15 residues. V dropped 4 bases and J dropped 6; count of bases not matched to a gene: 5. The V gene's germline CDR1 is SGHVS and CDR2 FNYEAQ. As DNA, the CDR3 is TGTGCCAGCAGCTCCTTAGCGGGAGGGCTCAATGAGCAGTTCTTC. Protein product: CASSSLAGGLNEQFF.

The chain is built from TRBV30 and TRBJ2-5; 12 bases match TRBD1. V was clipped by 7 bases and J by 4 bases; unmatched bases: 1. There are 12 residues in the CDR3. Germline V CDR1 and CDR2: GTSNPN, SVGIG (reference sequence). The CDR3 DNA follows: TGTGCCTCGGGACAGGGGGCAGAGACCCAGTACTTC. Its protein is CASGQGAETQYF.

This clone was counted a single time. Other DNA sequences of this sample code for an identical CDR3. The V gene is TRBV18, the J gene TRBJ2-7; TRBD1 agrees at 9 bases. The CDR3 runs 15 residues. Losses at the gene ends were 0 bases for V and 3 bases for J; bases not matched to a gene: 3. Germline CDR1 and CDR2: KGHSH and LQKENI. The CDR3 region has the DNA TGTGCCAGCTCACCACCGGGACAGGGAGTCTACGAGCAGTACTTC. This gives the protein CASSPPGQGVYEQYF.

This clone occurred once. The chain recombines TRBV5-8 with TRBJ1-4; D not certain. CDR3 size: 14 residues. V was shortened by 2 bases and J by 4 bases, with 9 bases between the two germline ends. Looked up from germline, CDR1 is SGHTS and CDR2 is YDEGEE. The CDR3 reads CASSFFQYNEKLFF. DNA of the CDR3: TGTGCCAGCAGCTTCTTCCAGTATAATGAAAAACTGTTTTTT.

This chain joins TRBV9 and TRBJ2-7; 9 bases map to TRBD1. CDR1 SGDLS and CDR2 YYNGEE come from the germline V gene. V lost 4 bases and J lost 5; bases outside the gene matches: 10. The CDR3 extends over 15 amino acids. The CDR3 protein is CASSRTGGSGDEQYF. The CDR3 region has the DNA TGTGCCAGCAGCAGAACAGGGGGCTCGGGAGACGAGCAGTACTTC.

The CDR3 is CASSLGEDGEQFF. The CDR3 nucleotides are TGTGCCAGCAGCTTAGGGGAAGACGGTGAGCAGTTCTTC. This chain uses TRBV7-6 with TRBJ2-1; no clear D gene. With 1 base removed from V and 9 bases from J, the gap between germline ends came to 10 bases. Germline CDR1 SGHVS, CDR2 FNYEAQ. This CDR3 region has 13 residues.

This chain joins TRBV7-2 and TRBJ1-2, with a tentative D call TRBD1 (5 bases). Germline lookup yields CDR1 SGHTA and CDR2 FQGNSA. This CDR3 is built from 14 residues. Trimming cost V 5 bases and J 7 bases, with 17 bases left between them. In DNA, the CDR3 is TGTGCCAGCAGCCCAGGTGGCTCCCAGGGTGGCTACACCTTC. Residues: CASSPGGSQGGYTF. The full variable domain, in which reference TRBV7-2 and TRBJ1-2 provide the parts outside the CDR3, is GAGVSQSPSNKVTEKGKDVELRCDPISGHTALYWYRQSLGQGLEFLIYFQGNSAPDKSGLPSDRFSAERTGGSVSTLTIQRTQQEDSAVYLCASSPGGSQGGYTFGSGTRLTVV.

This clone was recorded a few times. This sequence joins TRBV5-8 and TRBJ1-5; D might be TRBD1 (5 bases). Germline loops: CDR1 SGHTS, CDR2 YDEGEE. The CDR3 is made up of 16 amino acids. The V and J ends lost 4 bases and 1 base respectively, with 15 bases between them. The CDR3 protein is CASSRYLDSSNQPQHF. The CDR3 region has the DNA TGTGCCAGCAGCCGATACCTTGACAGCAGCAATCAGCCCCAGCATTTT.

The chain employs TRBV5-4 and TRBJ2-3, with 11 nucleotides matching TRBD2. This CDR3 spans 16 amino acids. The trim removed 1 base at V and 6 bases at J, leaving 7 bases unmatched. CDR1 and CDR2 from the germline V gene are SGHNT and YYREEE (reference sequence). CDR3 in DNA: TGTGCCAGCAGCTTGCCGACTAGCGGGAATTTTGATACGCAGTATTTT. Its translation: CASSLPTSGNFDTQYF.

This chain joins TRBV18 and TRBJ2-4, with D perhaps matching TRBD2 (5 bases). V was pared by 3 bases and J by 6 bases, with 24 bases between. CDR1 and CDR2 (germline): KGHSH, LQKENI. CDR3 length: 18 residues. DNA of the CDR3: TGTGCCAGCTCACCCTCGGCCGGGGAAAGCATCGATCGAAACATTCAGTACTTC. It encodes CASSPSAGESIDRNIQYF.

This chain links TRBV30 with TRBJ2-2, with D unclear. The CDR3 covers 12 residues. CDR1 GTSNPN and CDR2 SVGIG come from the germline V gene (reference sequence). The V end was cut by 7 bases, the J end by 1 base, with 7 bases between. The CDR3 is CAFRQNTGELFF. In DNA, the CDR3 is TGTGCCTTCCGACAGAACACCGGGGAGCTGTTTTTT.

The chain combines TRBV19 with TRBJ1-1; 7 nucleotides align to TRBD1. The CDR3 length is 15 residues. V lost 5 bases, J lost 0 bases, and 6 bases stayed unmatched. The germline V gene encodes CDR1 LNHDA and CDR2 SQIVND (reference sequence). The CDR3, as DNA: TGTGCCAGTAGTCCAACGGGACAGTTGAACACTGAAGCTTTCTTT. Its translation: CASSPTGQLNTEAFF.

The rearrangement uses TRBV27 and TRBJ1-1, with D unresolved. CDR1 is MNHEY, CDR2 SMNVEV, per germline (reference sequence). This CDR3 has 14 residues. The V end lost 5 bases, the J end lost 1 base, and 11 bases lay between the germline ends. The CDR3 region has the DNA TGTGCCAGCAGTAAAGTACATTCGAACACTGAAGCTTTCTTT. Translating it yields CASSKVHSNTEAFF.

The genes are TRBV9 and TRBJ2-1, with TRBD2 identical over 9 bases. Germline lookup yields CDR1 SGDLS and CDR2 YYNGEE. The CDR3 has 15 residues. The V and J ends lost 0 bases and 6 bases, in that order; junction bases with no gene match: 4. This CDR3 is CASSVGTSVVNEQFF. The CDR3 DNA is TGTGCCAGCAGCGTAGGGACTAGCGTTGTCAATGAGCAGTTCTTC.

The chain has TRBV30 and TRBJ2-1, with 11 bases lining up with TRBD1. V shed 3 bases and J 7 bases; nucleotides not matched to a gene: 8. This CDR3 region has 15 residues. Germline V lookup: CDR1 GTSNPN, CDR2 SVGIG (reference sequence). The CDR3 nucleotides are TGTGCCTGGAGAGCGGGGACAGGGGGTTTGAATGAGCAGTTCTTC. Amino acids: CAWRAGTGGLNEQFF.

The chain employs TRBV28 and TRBJ1-2, with D uncertain. This CDR3 contains 11 residues. CDR1 is MDHEN, CDR2 SYDVKM, per germline. V gave up 3 bases and J gave up 6 bases, with 5 bases separating them. The CDR3 DNA sequence: TGTGCCAGCAGTTTTACAGATGGCTACACCTTC. The encoded protein is CASSFTDGYTF.

The gene calls are TRBV19 and TRBJ1-4; D ambiguous. V was cut by 1 base and J by 8 bases, with 14 bases left in between. Per the germline V gene, CDR1 is LNHDA and CDR2 is SQIVND (reference sequence). The CDR3 runs 15 residues. The DNA for the CDR3 is TGTGCCAGTAGTATAGGAGAACTCCCGAACGAAAAACTGTTTTTT. Its translation: CASSIGELPNEKLFF.

The chain is built from TRBV28 and TRBJ1-4; no firm D call. Per the germline V gene, CDR1 is MDHEN and CDR2 is SYDVKM. The CDR3 length is 16 residues. V dropped 5 bases and J dropped 5 bases, with 18 bases sitting between them. CDR3 region: CASSAYPLKDNEKLFF. The DNA for the CDR3 is TGTGCCAGCAGTGCTTACCCCCTCAAGGACAATGAAAAACTGTTTTTT.

This sequence joins TRBV21-1 and TRBJ2-1; the tabulated D call, TRBD2, remains unverified against the DNA. TRBV21-1 is designated a pseudogene. The CDR3 totals 18 residues. The CDR3: CASSEGLAGGPSYNEQFF. The CDR3 region has the DNA TGTGCCAGCAGCGAGGGACTAGCGGGAGGGCCATCCTACAATGAGCAGTTCTTC.

The gene calls are TRBV29-1 and TRBJ2-3; maybe TRBD2 (5 bases). The CDR3 runs to 14 residues. Germline CDR1 is SQVTM and CDR2 is ANQGSEA. Trimming pared 7 bases from V and 5 bases from J, leaving 19 bases between. The CDR3 region is CSAFGEGAGDTQYF. Written as DNA, the CDR3 is TGCAGCGCCTTCGGTGAGGGCGCGGGAGATACGCAGTATTTT.

This clone was observed many times. V is TRBV5-5 and J is TRBJ1-2, with 9 nucleotides matching TRBD1. J lost 3 bases, V lost 4 bases, and 1 base had no gene match. Germline CDR1 SGHKS, CDR2 YYEKEE (reference sequence). The CDR3 loop spans 13 amino acids. The CDR3 here is CASSRDRDYGYTF. The CDR3 nucleotides read TGTGCCAGCAGCAGGGACAGGGACTATGGCTACACCTTC.

Written as DNA, the CDR3 is TGTGCCAGCAGCTTAGGTTGGGTCCTGAACACTGAAGCTTTCTTT. It encodes CASSLGWVLNTEAFF. The genes are TRBV7-8 and TRBJ1-1; D is undetermined. V lost 1 base, J lost 0 bases, and 9 bases lay in between. From germline, CDR1 is SGHVS and CDR2 FQNEAQ. The CDR3 covers 15 residues.

The J gene is TRBJ1-2, the V gene TRBV7-2; 7 bases map to TRBD1. Germline V lookup: CDR1 SGHTA, CDR2 FQGNSA. J was trimmed by 3 bases and V by 3 bases; bases with no gene match: 7. The CDR3 has 15 amino acids. CDR3 region: CASSLAYGTDYGYTF. The DNA of the CDR3 is TGTGCCAGCAGCTTGGCGTACGGGACAGACTATGGCTACACCTTC.